The 19 T cell receptor beta chains below all came from one sample that was sequenced in a study of PD-L1 blockade in urothelial cancer (dated by TCRdb to the late 2010s). The library was built by means of the immunoSEQ multiplex PCR assay. Imported from immuneACCESS, the table was reduced by TCRdb to in-frame sequences with V and J called. These copies leave out some clones; in studies compared against another copy, an unresolved V gene accounts for under half, and the cause of the remainder is not known. The table for this sample lists about 83,000 clones; about nine tenths of them were counted only once. The biggest ten clones account for 5% to 6% of the sample. The sample in question was PBMCs, obtained around atezolizumab (anti-PD-L1) treatment. The source is a woman in her 70s with urothelial cancer.

The chain couples TRBV9 to TRBJ2-1, with 12 bases lining up with TRBD1. Germline V gene data show CDR1 as SGDLS and CDR2 as YYNGEE. The CDR3 totals 19 residues. After removal of 4 bases from V and 8 bases from J, the junction contained 19 bases not matched to a gene. The CDR3 DNA reads as TGTGCCAGCAGCCTTGGGGACAGGGGGCGCGGGACCACTATCTATGAGCAGTTCTTC. Translation gives CASSLGDRGRGTTIYEQFF.

This clone was counted between two and nine times. This sequence joins TRBV4-2 and TRBJ1-1, with a possible D match to TRBD1 (6 bases). The CDR3 runs to 16 residues. Trimming pared 0 bases from V and 7 bases from J, leaving 18 bases between. Per the germline V gene, CDR1 is LGHNA and CDR2 is YNFKEQ. The CDR3 reads CASSQDGLTGKDEAFF. For the CDR3, the DNA is TGTGCCAGCAGCCAAGATGGATTAACAGGGAAGGATGAAGCTTTCTTT.

This clone has just a few counts. The chain joins TRBV2 to TRBJ2-7; the match to TRBD2 covers 11 bases. Unmatched junction bases numbered 10, after V lost 5 bases and J lost 4 bases. CDR3 length equals 16 residues. The germline CDR1 and CDR2 sequences are SNHLY and FYNNEI. The CDR3 DNA reads TGTGCCAGCAGTTTTCAAGGACTAGCGGGTTTATACGAGCAGTACTTC. Translating it yields CASSFQGLAGLYEQYF.

CDR3 sequence (DNA): TGTGCCAGCAGTGCTTCACTCGACAGGGACCATGGCTACACCTTC. Encoded protein: CASSASLDRDHGYTF. This rearrangement joins TRBV6-1 to TRBJ1-2; 7 bases map to TRBD1. The germline V gene encodes CDR1 MNHNS and CDR2 SASEGT. V shed 4 bases, J shed 6 bases, and the junction held 11 bases outside the gene matches. The CDR3 is 15 amino acids.

V is TRBV5-6 and J is TRBJ1-2; no firm D call. V was clipped by 2 bases and J by 0 bases, with 14 bases between them. The CDR3 runs to 16 residues. Germline loops: CDR1 SGHDT, CDR2 YYEEEE. CDR3 region: CASSFYAGAPNYGYTF. The CDR3 DNA sequence: TGTGCCAGCAGCTTTTATGCGGGAGCCCCTAACTATGGCTACACCTTC.

The V call is TRBV27, the J call TRBJ2-7; D unclear. Trimming removed 5 bases at V and 2 bases at J, with 16 bases between. The germline V gene encodes CDR1 MNHEY and CDR2 SMNVEV (reference sequence). The CDR3 is 15 residues long. The CDR3 DNA sequence: TGTGCCAGCAGTCCCCGCTCCGGTTCCCCCTACGAGCAGTACTTC. The encoded protein is CASSPRSGSPYEQYF.

The V and J genes are TRBV1 and TRBJ1-1; TRBD1 is the table's D call, not checked against the DNA. TRBV1 is designated a pseudogene. This CDR3 spans 17 amino acids. This CDR3 reads CTSSQIRTGRINTEAFF. CDR3 DNA sequence: TGCACCAGCAGCCAGATCCGGACAGGACGAATCAACACTGAAGCTTTCTTT.

The chain carries TRBV10-1 and TRBJ2-1, with a weak D call TRBD2 (5 bases). This CDR3 comprises 15 residues. Germline CDR1 WNHNN, CDR2 SYGVQD (reference sequence). V lost 2 bases to trimming and J lost 5 bases, with 13 bases between them. CDR3 sequence: CASSEGLAPNNEQFF. The CDR3 DNA is TGCGCCAGCAGTGAGGGATTAGCGCCCAACAATGAGCAGTTCTTC.

J is TRBJ2-3 and V is TRBV7-8; tentative D call: TRBD2 (6 bases). CDR1 is SGHVS and CDR2 is FQNEAQ in the germline V gene. V lost 7 bases, J lost 0 bases, and 20 bases lay in between. The CDR3 runs to 17 residues. The CDR3 region has the DNA TGTGCCAGCACCGAGAGTCGGGGGACTTTTAGCACAGATACGCAGTATTTT. This translates into CASTESRGTFSTDTQYF.

This sequence joins TRBV27 and TRBJ2-7, with 10 bases lining up with TRBD2. V was pared by 6 bases and J by 6 bases, with 11 bases of the junction left unmatched. The germline gives CDR1 MNHEY, CDR2 SMNVEV (reference sequence). The CDR3 has 15 residues. DNA for the CDR3: TGTGCCAGCAGGTTCCGGGCTAGCGGGAGAGGCGAGCAGTACTTC. Protein product: CASRFRASGRGEQYF.

The V call is TRBV18, the J call TRBJ2-2; TRBD2 aligns across 7 bases. Trimming took 6 bases from V and 6 from J; bases not matched to a gene: 16. This CDR3 is 17 amino acids long. Germline CDR1 reads KGHSH; CDR2 reads LQKENI. The CDR3 sequence: CASSQEVSGTTAGELFF. The CDR3 DNA is TGTGCCAGCTCCCAGGAAGTTTCCGGGACTACTGCCGGGGAGCTGTTTTTT.

This sequence joins TRBV6-1 and TRBJ1-2, with D unclear. This CDR3 spans 14 amino acids. With 6 bases removed from V and 4 bases from J, the gap between germline ends came to 15 bases. Germline V gene data show CDR1 as MNHNS and CDR2 as SASEGT. CDR3 in DNA: TGTGCCAGCAGGCGGGATTGGGCGTCCTATGGCTACACCTTC. Encoded protein: CASRRDWASYGYTF.

The V and J genes are TRBV5-1 and TRBJ1-6; 9 bases fit TRBD1. Germline assignment: CDR1 SGHRS and CDR2 YFSETQ. V lost 4 bases and J lost 5; bases outside the gene matches: 4. This CDR3 has 15 amino acids. CDR3 protein: CASSPRTGDNSPLHF. In nucleotides, the CDR3 is TGCGCCAGCAGCCCCCGGACAGGGGATAATTCACCCCTCCACTTT. The full variable domain, rest sourced from reference TRBV5-1 and TRBJ1-6, is KAGVTQTPRYLIKTRGQQVTLSCSPISGHRSVSWYQQTPGQGLQFLFEYFSETQRNKGNFPGRFSGRQFSNSRSEMNVSTLELGDSALYLCASSPRTGDNSPLHFGNGTRLTVT.

The rearrangement uses TRBV6-5 and TRBJ2-7; 10 nucleotides agree with TRBD1. Trimming cost V 0 bases and J 5 bases; bases outside gene matches: 4. CDR1 and CDR2 (germline): MNHEY, SVGAGI. The CDR3 length is 15 residues. The CDR3 here is CASSYSGTGDHEQYF. CDR3 DNA sequence: TGTGCCAGCAGTTACTCTGGGACAGGGGACCACGAGCAGTACTTC.

The V and J genes are TRBV4-1 and TRBJ1-4, with 9 bases identical to TRBD1. In germline, CDR1 is MGHRA, CDR2 YSYEKL. The CDR3 loop spans 17 amino acids. The junction had 14 bases not matched to a gene; V was cut back by 4 bases and J by 8 bases. The CDR3 spells CASSPLGPGQGGEKLFF. As DNA, the CDR3 is TGCGCCAGCAGCCCCCTAGGCCCGGGACAGGGTGGAGAAAAACTGTTTTTT.

V and J are TRBV4-1 and TRBJ1-2; 11 bases are a match to TRBD1. Germline V gives CDR1 MGHRA, CDR2 YSYEKL. The CDR3 has 17 residues. Trimming at V came to 0 bases and at J to 5 bases, leaving 8 bases not matched to a gene. The CDR3, as DNA: TGCGCCAGCAGCCAAGATCGGGGGACAGGGGGAAATTATGGCTACACCTTC. This translates into CASSQDRGTGGNYGYTF.

In its sample, this clone was seen once. This chain uses TRBV5-6 with TRBJ2-5; 8 bases fit TRBD1. This CDR3 spans 14 amino acids. V lost 0 bases and J lost 5; bases outside the gene matches: 3. CDR1 SGHDT and CDR2 YYEEEE come from the germline V gene. In DNA form, the CDR3 reads TGTGCCAGCAGCTTGGGGACAGGGCCGGAGACCCAGTACTTC. This codes for CASSLGTGPETQYF.

The V gene is TRBV14, the J gene TRBJ2-7; TRBD1 aligns across 7 bases. This CDR3 spans 13 amino acids. V gave up 6 bases and J gave up 7 bases; unmatched junction bases: 9. Germline V gene data show CDR1 as SGHDN and CDR2 as FVKESK. The DNA for the CDR3 is TGTGCCAGCAGGAAGACAGGGAGTGTGGAGCAGTACTTC. It codes for CASRKTGSVEQYF.

The CDR3 region is CASSLDSTGGRWANVLTF. CDR3 DNA: TGTGCCAGCAGCTTGGACAGTACAGGGGGCAGATGGGCCAACGTCCTGACTTTC. The V gene is TRBV5-6, the J gene TRBJ2-6, with 9 bases that match TRBD1. The CDR3 runs 18 residues. Per germline, CDR1 SGHDT and CDR2 YYEEEE. With V trimmed by 0 bases and J by 5 bases, 9 bases remained unmatched.